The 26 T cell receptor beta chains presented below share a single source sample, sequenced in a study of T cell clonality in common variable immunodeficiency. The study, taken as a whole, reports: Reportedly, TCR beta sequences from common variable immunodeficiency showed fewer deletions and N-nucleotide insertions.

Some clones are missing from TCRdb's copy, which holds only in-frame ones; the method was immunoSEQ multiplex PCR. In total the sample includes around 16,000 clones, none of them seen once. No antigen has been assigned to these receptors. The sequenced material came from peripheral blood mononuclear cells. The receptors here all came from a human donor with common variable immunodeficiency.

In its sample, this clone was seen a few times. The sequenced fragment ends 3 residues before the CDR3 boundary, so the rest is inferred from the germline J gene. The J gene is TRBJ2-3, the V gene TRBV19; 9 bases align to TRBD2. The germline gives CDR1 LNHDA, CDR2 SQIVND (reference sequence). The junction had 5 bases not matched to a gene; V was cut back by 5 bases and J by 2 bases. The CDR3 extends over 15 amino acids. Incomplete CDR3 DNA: TGTGCCAGTAGTGCGAGCGGGGGGAACACAGATACG. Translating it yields CASSASGGNTDT. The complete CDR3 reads CASSASGGNTDTQYF.

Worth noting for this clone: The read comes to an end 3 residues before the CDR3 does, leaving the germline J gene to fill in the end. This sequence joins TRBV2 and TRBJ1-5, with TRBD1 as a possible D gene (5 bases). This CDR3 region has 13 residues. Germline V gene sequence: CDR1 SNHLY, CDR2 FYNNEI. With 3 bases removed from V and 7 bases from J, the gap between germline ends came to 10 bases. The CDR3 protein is CASSDEGRQPQHF. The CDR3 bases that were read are TGTGCCAGCAGTGACGAGGGGCGGCAGCCC.

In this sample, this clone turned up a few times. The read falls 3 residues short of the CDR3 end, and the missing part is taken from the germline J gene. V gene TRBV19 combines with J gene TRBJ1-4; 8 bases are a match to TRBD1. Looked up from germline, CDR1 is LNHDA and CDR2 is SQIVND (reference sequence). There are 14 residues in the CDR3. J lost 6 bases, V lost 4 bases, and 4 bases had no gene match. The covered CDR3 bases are TGTGCCAGTAGTACGGACAGGGAGGATGAAAAA. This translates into CASSTDREDEK. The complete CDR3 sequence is CASSTDREDEKLFF.

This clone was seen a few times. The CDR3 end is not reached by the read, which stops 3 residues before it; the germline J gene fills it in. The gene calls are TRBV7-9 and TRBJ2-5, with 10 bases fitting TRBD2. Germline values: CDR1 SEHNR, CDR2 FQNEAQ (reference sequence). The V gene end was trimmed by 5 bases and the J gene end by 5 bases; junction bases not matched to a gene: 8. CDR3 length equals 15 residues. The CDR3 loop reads CASSPLAGVLETQYF. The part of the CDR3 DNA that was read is TGTGCCAGCAGCCCTCTAGCGGGGGTTTTGGAGACC.

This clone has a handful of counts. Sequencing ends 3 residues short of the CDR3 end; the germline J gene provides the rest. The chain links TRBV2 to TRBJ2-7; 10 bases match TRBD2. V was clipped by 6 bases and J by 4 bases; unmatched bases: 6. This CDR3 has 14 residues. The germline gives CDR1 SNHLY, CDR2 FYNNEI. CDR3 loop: CASRWTSGLYEQYF. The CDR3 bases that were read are TGTGCCAGCAGATGGACTAGCGGTTTATACGAG.

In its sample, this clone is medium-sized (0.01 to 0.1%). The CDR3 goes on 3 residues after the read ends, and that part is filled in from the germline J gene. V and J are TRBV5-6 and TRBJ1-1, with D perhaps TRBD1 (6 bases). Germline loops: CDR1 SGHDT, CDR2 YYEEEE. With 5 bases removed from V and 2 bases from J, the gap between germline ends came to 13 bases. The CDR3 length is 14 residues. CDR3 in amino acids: CASRSTGFNTEAFF. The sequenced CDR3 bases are TGTGCCAGCAGGAGTACAGGGTTTAACACTGAA.

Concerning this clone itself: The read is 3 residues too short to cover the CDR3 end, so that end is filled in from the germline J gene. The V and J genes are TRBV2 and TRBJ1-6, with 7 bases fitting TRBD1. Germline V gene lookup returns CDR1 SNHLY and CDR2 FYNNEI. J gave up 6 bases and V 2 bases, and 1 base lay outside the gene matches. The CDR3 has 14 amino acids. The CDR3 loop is CASSEQGGNSPLHF. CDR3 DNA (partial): TGTGCCAGCAGTGAACAGGGGGGTAATTCACCC.

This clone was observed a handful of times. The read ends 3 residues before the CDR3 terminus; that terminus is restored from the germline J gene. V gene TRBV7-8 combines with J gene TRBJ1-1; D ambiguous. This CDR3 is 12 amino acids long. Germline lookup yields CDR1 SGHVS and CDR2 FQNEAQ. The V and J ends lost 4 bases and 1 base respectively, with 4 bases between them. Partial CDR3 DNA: TGTGCCAGCAGCTGGCAGAACACTGAA. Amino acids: CASSWQNTE. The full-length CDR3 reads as CASSWQNTEAFF.

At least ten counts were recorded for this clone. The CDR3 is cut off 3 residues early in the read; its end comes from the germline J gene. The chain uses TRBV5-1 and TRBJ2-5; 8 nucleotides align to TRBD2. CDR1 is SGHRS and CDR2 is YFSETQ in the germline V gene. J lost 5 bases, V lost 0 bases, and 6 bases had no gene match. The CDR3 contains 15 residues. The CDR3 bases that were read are TGCGCCAGCAGCTTGGGTCGGGGGGGCGCGGAGACC. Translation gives CASSLGRGGAET. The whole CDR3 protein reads CASSLGRGGAETQYF. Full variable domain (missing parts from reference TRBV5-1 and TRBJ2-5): KAGVTQTPRYLIKTRGQQVTLSCSPISGHRSVSWYQQTPGQGLQFLFEYFSETQRNKGNFPGRFSGRQFSNSRSEMNVSTLELGDSALYLCASSLGRGGAETQYFGPGTRLLVL.

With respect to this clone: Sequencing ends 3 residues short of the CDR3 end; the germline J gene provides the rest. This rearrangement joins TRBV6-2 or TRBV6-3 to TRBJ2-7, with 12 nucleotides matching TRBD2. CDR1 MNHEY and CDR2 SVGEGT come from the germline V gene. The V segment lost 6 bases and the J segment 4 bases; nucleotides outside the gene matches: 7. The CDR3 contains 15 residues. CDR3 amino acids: CASRPLAGGSYEQYF. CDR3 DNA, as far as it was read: TGTGCCAGCAGGCCCCTAGCGGGGGGGTCTTACGAG.

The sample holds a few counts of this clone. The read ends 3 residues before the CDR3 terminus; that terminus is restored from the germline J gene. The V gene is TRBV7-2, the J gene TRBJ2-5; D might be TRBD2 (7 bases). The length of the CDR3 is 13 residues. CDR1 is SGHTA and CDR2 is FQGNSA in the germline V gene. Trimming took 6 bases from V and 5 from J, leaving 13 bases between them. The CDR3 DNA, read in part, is TGTGCCAGCAGTCTCGGGGGGCGGGAGACC. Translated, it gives CASSLGGRET. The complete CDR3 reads CASSLGGRETQYF.

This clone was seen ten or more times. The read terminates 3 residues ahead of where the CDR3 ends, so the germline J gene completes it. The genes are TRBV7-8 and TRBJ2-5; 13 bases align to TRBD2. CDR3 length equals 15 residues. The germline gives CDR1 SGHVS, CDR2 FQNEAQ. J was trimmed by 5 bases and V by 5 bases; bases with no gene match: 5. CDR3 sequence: CASSKTSGGAETQYF. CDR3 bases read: TGTGCCAGCAGCAAAACTAGCGGGGGGGCGGAGACC.

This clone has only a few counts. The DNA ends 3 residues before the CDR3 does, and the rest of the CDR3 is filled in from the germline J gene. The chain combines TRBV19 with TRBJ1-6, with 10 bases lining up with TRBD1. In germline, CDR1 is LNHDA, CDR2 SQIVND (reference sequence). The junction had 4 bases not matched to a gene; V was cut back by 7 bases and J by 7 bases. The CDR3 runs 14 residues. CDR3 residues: CASTPTGGNSPLHF. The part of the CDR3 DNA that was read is TGTGCCAGTACCCCGACAGGGGGCAATTCACCC.

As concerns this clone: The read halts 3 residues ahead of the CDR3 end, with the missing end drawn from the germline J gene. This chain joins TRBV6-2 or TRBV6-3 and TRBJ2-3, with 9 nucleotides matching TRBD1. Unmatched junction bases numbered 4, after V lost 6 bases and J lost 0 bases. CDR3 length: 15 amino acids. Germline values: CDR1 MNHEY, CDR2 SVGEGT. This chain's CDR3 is CASSSGTGSTDTQYF. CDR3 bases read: TGTGCCAGCAGCTCCGGGACAGGGAGCACAGATACG.

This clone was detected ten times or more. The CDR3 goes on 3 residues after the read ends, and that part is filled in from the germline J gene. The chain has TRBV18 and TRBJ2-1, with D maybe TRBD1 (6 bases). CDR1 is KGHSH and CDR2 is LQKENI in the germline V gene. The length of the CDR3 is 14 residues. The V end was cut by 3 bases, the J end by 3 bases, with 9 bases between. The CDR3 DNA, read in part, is TGTGCCAGCTCACCGGGACACCTCTACAATGAG. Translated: CASSPGHLYNE. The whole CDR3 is CASSPGHLYNEQFF.

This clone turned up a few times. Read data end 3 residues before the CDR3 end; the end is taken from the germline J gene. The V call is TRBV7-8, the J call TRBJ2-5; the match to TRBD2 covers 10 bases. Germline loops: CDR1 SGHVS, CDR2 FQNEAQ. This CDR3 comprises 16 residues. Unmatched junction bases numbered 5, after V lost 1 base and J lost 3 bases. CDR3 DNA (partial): TGTGCCAGCAGCTTAGTTCAGCGGGGGGGTAAAGAGACC. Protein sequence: CASSLVQRGGKET. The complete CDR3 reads CASSLVQRGGKETQYF.

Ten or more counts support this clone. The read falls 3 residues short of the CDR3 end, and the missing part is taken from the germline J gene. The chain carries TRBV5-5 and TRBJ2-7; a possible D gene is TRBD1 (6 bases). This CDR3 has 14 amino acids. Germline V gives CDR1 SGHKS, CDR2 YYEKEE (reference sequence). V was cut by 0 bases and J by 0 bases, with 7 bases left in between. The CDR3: CASSLGRGSYEQYF. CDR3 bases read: TGTGCCAGCAGCTTGGGCAGGGGCTCCTACGAG.

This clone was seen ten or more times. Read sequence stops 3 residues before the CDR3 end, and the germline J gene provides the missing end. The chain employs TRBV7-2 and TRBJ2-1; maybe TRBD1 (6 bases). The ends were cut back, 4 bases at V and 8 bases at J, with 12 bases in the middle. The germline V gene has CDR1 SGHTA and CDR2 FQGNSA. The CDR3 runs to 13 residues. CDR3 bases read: TGTGCCAGCAGCTACGTGAGGGGGTATGAG. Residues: CASSYVRGYE. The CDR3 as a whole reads CASSYVRGYEQFF.

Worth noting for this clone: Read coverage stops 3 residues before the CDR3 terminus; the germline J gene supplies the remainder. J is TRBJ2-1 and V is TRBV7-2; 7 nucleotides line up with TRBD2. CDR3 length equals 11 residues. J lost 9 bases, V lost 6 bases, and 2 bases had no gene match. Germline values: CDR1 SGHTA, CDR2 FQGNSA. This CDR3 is CASRAGIEQFF. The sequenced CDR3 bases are TGTGCCAGCAGAGCGGGGATTGAG.

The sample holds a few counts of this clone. CDR3: CASSPRRGKPSTTNEKLFF. The sequenced part of the CDR3 DNA is TGTGCCAGCTCACCCCGTCGGGGGAAACCCTCCACAACTAATGAAAAA. The rearrangement uses TRBV18 and TRBJ1-4; maybe TRBD1 (5 bases). Read sequence stops 3 residues before the CDR3 end, and the germline J gene provides the missing end. CDR3 length: 19 amino acids. Per the germline V gene, CDR1 is KGHSH and CDR2 is LQKENI. The V end lost 3 bases, the J end lost 0 bases, and 20 bases lay between the germline ends.

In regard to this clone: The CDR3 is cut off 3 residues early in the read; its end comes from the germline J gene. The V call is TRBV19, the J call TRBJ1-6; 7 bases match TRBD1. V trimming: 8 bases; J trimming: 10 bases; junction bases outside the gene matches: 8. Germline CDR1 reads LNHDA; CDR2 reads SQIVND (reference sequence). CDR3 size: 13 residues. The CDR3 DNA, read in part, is TGTGCCAGTGGGATCGACAGGGACTCACCC. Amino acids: CASGIDRDSP. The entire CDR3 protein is CASGIDRDSPLHF.

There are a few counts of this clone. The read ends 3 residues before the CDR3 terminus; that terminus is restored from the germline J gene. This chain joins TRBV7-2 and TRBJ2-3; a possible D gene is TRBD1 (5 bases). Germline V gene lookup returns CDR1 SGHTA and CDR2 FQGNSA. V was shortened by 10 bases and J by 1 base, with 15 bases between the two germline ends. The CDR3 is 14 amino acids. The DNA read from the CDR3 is TGTGCCACCTCAGGGCGCCGGGGCACAGATACG. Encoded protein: CATSGRRGTDT. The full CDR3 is CATSGRRGTDTQYF.

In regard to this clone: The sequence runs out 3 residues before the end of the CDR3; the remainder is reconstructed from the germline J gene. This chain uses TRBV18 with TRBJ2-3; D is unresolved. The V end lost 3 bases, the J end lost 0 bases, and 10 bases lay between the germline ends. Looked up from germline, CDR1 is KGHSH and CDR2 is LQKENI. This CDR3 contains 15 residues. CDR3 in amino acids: CASSPDTKSTDTQYF. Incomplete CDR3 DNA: TGTGCCAGCTCACCTGATACTAAGAGCACAGATACG.

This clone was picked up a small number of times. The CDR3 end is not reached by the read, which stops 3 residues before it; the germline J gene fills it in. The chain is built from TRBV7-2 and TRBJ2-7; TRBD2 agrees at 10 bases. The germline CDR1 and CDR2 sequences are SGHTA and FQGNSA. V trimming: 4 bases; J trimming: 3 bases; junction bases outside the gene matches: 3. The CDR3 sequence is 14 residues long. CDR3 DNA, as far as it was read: TGTGCCAGCAGCTCTAGCGGGGGATACTACGAG. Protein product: CASSSSGGYYE. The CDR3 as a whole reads CASSSSGGYYEQYF.

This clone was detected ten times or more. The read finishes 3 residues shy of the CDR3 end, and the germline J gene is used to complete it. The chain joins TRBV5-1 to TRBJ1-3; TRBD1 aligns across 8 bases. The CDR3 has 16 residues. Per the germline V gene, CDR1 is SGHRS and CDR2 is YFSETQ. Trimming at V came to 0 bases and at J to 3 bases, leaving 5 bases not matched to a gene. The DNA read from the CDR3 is TGCGCCAGCAGCTTGGCTTCGGACAGGGTTGGAAACACC. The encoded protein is CASSLASDRVGNT. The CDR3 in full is CASSLASDRVGNTIYF.

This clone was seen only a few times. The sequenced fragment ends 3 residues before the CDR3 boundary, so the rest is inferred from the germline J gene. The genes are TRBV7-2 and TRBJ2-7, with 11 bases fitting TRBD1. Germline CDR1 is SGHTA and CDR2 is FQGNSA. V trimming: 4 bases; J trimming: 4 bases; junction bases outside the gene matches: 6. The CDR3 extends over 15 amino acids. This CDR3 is CASSSPGQGGYEQYF. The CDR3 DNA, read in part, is TGTGCCAGCAGCTCCCCGGGACAGGGGGGTTACGAG.